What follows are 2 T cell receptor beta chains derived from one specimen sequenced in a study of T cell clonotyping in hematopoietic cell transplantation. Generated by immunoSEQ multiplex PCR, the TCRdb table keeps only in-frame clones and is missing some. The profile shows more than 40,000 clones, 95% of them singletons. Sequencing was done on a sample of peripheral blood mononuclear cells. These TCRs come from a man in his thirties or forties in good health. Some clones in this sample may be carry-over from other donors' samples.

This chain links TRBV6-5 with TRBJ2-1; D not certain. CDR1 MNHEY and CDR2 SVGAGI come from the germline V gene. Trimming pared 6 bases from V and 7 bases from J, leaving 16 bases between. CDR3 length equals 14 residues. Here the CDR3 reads CASRGWATQNEQFF. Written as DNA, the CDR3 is TGTGCCAGCAGGGGGTGGGCAACCCAAAATGAGCAGTTCTTC.

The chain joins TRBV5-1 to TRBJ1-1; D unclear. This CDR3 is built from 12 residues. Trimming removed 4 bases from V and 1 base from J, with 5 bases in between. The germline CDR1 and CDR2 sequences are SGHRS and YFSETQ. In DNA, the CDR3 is TGCGCCAGCAGCGGCGGGAACACTGAAGCTTTCTTT. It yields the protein CASSGGNTEAFF.